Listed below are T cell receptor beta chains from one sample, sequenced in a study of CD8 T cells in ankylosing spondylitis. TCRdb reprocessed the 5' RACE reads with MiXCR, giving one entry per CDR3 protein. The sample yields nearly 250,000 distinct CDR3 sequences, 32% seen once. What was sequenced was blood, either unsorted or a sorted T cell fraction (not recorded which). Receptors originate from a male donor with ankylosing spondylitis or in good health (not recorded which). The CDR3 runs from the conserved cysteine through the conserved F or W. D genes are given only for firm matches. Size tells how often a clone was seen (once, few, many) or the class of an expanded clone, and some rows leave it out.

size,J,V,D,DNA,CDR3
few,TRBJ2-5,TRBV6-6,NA,TGTGCCAGCAGCGAGCAGGCCCAAGAGACCCAGTACTTC,CASSEQAQETQYF
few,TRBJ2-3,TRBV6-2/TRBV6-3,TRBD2,TGTGCCAGCGGTAAGGTGCAGCGGGAGATCACAGATACGCAGTATTTT,CASGKVQREITDTQYF
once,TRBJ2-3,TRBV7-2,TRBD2,TGTGCCAGCAGCATTAGCGGGAGCCTAACACACGATACGCAGTATTTT,CASSISGSLTHDTQYF
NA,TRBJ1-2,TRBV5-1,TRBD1,TGCGCCAGCAGCTTGGAGGAGACAGGGGGCTACACCTTC,CASSLEETGGYTF
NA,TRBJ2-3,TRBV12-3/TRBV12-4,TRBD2,TGTGCCAGCAGACCTTCAGAGCGGGGGAACACAGATACGCAGTATTTT,CASRPSERGNTDTQYF
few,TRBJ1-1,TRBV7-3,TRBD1,TGTGCCAGCAGCCCACGGACAGGCAGGGGGACTGAAGCTTTCTTT,CASSPRTGRGTEAFF
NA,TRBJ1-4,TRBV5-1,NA,TGCGCCAGCAGCTTGACCGCAACTAATGAAAAACTGTTTTTT,CASSLTATNEKLFF
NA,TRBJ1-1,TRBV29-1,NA,TGCAGCGTTGAGTTGGCGCCGGGGACTGAAGCTTTCTTT,CSVELAPGTEAFF
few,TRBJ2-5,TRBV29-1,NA,TGCAGCGTTAACCCTCAGAGCGAGGGGAATGAGGAGACCCAGTACTTC,CSVNPQSEGNEETQYF
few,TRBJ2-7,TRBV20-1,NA,TGCAGTGCTAGTCGGAGCTCCTACGAGCAGTACTTC,CSASRSSYEQYF
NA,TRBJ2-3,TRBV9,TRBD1,TGTGCCAGCAGCGTGAGTTGGGGACAGGGGGCCCTCCGAGGTGATACGCAGTATTTT,CASSVSWGQGALRGDTQYF
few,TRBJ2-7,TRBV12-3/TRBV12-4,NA,TGTGCCAGCAGGGCCGGGACTCTAGCCTACGAGCAGTACTTC,CASRAGTLAYEQYF
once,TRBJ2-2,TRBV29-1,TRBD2,TGCAGCGTTGAAGTCGCGGGGGTGAACACCGGGGAGCTGTTTTTT,CSVEVAGVNTGELFF
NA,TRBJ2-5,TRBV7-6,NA,TGTGCCAGCAGCTCGGACGGACCAAGAGCGACCCAGTACTTC,CASSSDGPRATQYF
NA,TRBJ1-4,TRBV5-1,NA,TGCGCCAGCAGCCGCAGTTATGGGGTGGATGAAAAACTGTTTTTT,CASSRSYGVDEKLFF
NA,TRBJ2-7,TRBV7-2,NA,TGTGCCAGCAGCTCCGAAACCTACGAGCAGTACTTC,CASSSETYEQYF
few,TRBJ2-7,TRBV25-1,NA,TGTGCCAGCGGAAGGATAACAGGGGAGGTAAACTTC,CASGRITGEVNF
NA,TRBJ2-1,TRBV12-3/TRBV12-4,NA,TGTGCCAGCAGTTTCGTCAGGCCCAATGACCAGTTCTTC,CASSFVRPNDQFF
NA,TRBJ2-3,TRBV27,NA,TGTGCCAGCAGTATCAGGGACACAGATACGCAGTATTTT,CASSIRDTDTQYF
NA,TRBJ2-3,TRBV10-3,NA,TGTGCCATCAGTGAGTCAGGGGGAGGAGATACGCAGTATTTT,CAISESGGGDTQYF
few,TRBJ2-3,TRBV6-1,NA,TGTGCCAGCTGGTATACCCCCACAGATACGCAGTATTTT,CASWYTPTDTQYF
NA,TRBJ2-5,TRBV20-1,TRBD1,TGCAGTGCCTACCCTACGGACAGGGGGCCGGGAGAGACCCAGTACTTC,CSAYPTDRGPGETQYF
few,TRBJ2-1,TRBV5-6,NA,TGTGCCAGCAGTTCGTTCGGCGAGCAGTTCTTC,CASSSFGEQFF
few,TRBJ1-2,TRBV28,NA,TGTGCCAGCAGTCCGAAATATGGCTACACCTTC,CASSPKYGYTF
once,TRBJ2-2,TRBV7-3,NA,TGTGCCAGCAAAAAATCCGGGACATCCCCCGGGGAGCTGTTTTTT,CASKKSGTSPGELFF
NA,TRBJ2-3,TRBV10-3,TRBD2,TGTGCCATCAGTGATAGACTAGCGGGGGTTGATACGCAGTATTTT,CAISDRLAGVDTQYF
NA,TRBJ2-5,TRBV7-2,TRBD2,TGTGCCAGCAGCCCGGGACTAGCGGGGGTGCCTCAAGAGACCCAGTACTTC,CASSPGLAGVPQETQYF
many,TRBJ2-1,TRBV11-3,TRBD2,TGTGCCAGCAGCTCCCGGACTAGCGGGGGGTTTGCGCCCTACAATGAGCAGTTCTTC,CASSSRTSGGFAPYNEQFF
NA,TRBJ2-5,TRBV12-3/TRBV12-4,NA,TGTGCCAGCAGTCAAGGACAAAAAGCCAACCAAGAGACCCAGTACTTC,CASSQGQKANQETQYF
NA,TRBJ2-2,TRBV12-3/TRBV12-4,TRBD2,TGTGCCAGCAGTCCCGGACTAGCGGGGGATTACACCGGGGAGCTGTTTTTT,CASSPGLAGDYTGELFF
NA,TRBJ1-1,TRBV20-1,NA,TGCAGTGCTAGAGCAGGGTCGGTCTACACTGAAGCTTTCTTT,CSARAGSVYTEAFF
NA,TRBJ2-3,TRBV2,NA,TGTGCCAGCAGTGTGGCGGTCAGCACAGATACGCAGTATTTT,CASSVAVSTDTQYF
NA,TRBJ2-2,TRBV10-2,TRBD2,TGCGCCAGCATTCGGGGGGGCCAGGACACCGGGGAGCTGTTTTTT,CASIRGGQDTGELFF
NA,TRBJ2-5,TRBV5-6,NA,TGTGCCAGCAAAGACAGCCGCTCCGAGACCCAGTACTTC,CASKDSRSETQYF
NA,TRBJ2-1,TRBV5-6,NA,TGTGCCAGCAGCTTTTGGGCCAGGCCGGAGCTATACAATGAGCAGTTCTTC,CASSFWARPELYNEQFF
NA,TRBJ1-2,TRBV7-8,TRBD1,TGTGCCAGCAGCCCTGGCCCCCAGGGGGTCGGCTACACCTTC,CASSPGPQGVGYTF
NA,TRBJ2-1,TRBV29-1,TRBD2,TGCAGCGTTGTCCTAGCGGGGTCCTACAATGAGCAGTTCTTC,CSVVLAGSYNEQFF
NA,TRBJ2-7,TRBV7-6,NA,TGTGCCAGCAGCTTACAACCCCTCTCCGAGCAGTACTTC,CASSLQPLSEQYF
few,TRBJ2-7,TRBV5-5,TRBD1,TGTGCCAGCAGCTCCGGGACAGGGGTTAGAGGCGAGCAGTACTTC,CASSSGTGVRGEQYF
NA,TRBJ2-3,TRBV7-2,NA,TGTGCCAGCAGCGTGGACGGGGGTAAGCGGGCCGATACGCAGTATTTT,CASSVDGGKRADTQYF
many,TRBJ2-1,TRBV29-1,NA,TGCAGCGTGGCCCTCCTGAAAGGGGAGCAGTTCTTC,CSVALLKGEQFF
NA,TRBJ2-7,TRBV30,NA,TGTGCCTGGAGGTGGGGGACCTACGAGCAGTACTTC,CAWRWGTYEQYF
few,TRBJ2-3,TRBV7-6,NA,TGTGCCAGCAGCTCACACAGATCCACAGATACGCAGTATTTT,CASSSHRSTDTQYF
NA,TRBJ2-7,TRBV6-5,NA,TGTGCCAGCAGTTACGCGTCGGGGCGTAAGCAGTACTTC,CASSYASGRKQYF